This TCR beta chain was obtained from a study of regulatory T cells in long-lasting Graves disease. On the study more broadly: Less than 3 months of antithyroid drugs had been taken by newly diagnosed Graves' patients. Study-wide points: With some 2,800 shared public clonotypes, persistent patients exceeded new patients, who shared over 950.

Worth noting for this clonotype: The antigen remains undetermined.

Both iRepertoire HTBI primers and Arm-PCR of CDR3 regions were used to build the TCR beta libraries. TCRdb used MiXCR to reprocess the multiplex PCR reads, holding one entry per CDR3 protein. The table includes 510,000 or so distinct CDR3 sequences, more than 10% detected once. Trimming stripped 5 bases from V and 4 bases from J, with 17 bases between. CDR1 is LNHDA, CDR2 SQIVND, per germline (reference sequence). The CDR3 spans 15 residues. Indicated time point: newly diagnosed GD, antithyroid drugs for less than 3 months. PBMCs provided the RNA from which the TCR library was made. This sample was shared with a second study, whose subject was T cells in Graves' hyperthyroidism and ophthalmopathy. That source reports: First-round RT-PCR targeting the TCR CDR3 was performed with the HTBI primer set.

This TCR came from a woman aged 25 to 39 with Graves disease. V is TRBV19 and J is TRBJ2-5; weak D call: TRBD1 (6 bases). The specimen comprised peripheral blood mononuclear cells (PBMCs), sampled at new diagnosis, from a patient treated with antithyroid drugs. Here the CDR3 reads CASSLGGARGETQYF. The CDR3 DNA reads TGTGCCAGTAGTTTAGGAGGCGCCAGGGGAGAGACCCAGTACTTC.